This T cell receptor beta chain was documented in a study of post-analysis software for immune sequencing data. Across the study: Included among the disease courses, which were recorded for the cohort, were relapsing-remitting, secondary progressive and progressive-relapsing multiple sclerosis.

For this clonotype: Its antigen is undetermined.

TCR beta cDNA libraries had unique molecular identifiers. The authors obtained roughly 0.5 million cDNA molecules from approximately 1 to 10 million T cells. MiXCR, applied by TCRdb to the PCR reads, yields one record per CDR3 protein. Here the sample spans about 400,000 distinct CDR3 sequences, approximately 38% being singletons. Overall study results and limits: Under the F measure, samples that were prepared in one batch clustered strongly together. Controls significantly exceeded multiple sclerosis patients in normalized Chao1 diversity.

Sequencing was performed on blood. This sequence was found in a girl aged 5 to 17 with multiple sclerosis.

CDR3 bases: TGTGCCAGCAGCCAAGGGACAGGGGTAAAAACCGGGGAGCTGTTTTTT. It codes for CASSQGTGVKTGELFF. The chain carries TRBV4-2 and TRBJ2-2; 9 nucleotides align to TRBD1. The CDR3 is made up of 16 amino acids. V lost 1 base and J lost 5; bases outside the gene matches: 5. CDR1 LGHNA and CDR2 YNFKEQ come from the germline V gene.